Listed below are T cell receptor beta chains from one sample, sequenced in a study of shared clonotypes between healthy human individuals. The protocol was immunoSEQ multiplex PCR, while the TCRdb copy is restricted to in-frame clones and leaves out a portion. The sample lists 2 million to 2.5 million clones; more than 85% were seen once. Source material: naive CD4+ T cells from PBMCs. Receptors originate from a man aged 18 to 29 in good health. Some clones in this sample may be carry-over from other donors' samples. Both conserved end residues are part of each CDR3. D genes are given only for firm matches. Clone size is shown for a subset of rows, as once, few, many or a class of expanded clone.

cdr3_nt cdr3_aa d_call j_call clone_size v_call
TGCGCCAGCAGCCCGCGCGGGGTGGGAGTGGATACCAAAAACATTCAGTACTTC CASSPRGVGVDTKNIQYF . TRBJ2-4 . TRBV4-1
TGTGCCAGCAGTCGTCGACAGACTAGCACAGATACGCAGTATTTT CASSRRQTSTDTQYF . TRBJ2-3 . TRBV28
TGTGCCAGCAGGAAACAGGGGATGGGGAACACTGAAGCTTTCTTT CASRKQGMGNTEAFF TRBD1 TRBJ1-1 . TRBV11-3
TGTGCCAGCAGTCCCCGAGGCAGGGGAAACATTCAGTACTTC CASSPRGRGNIQYF . TRBJ2-4 . TRBV27
TGCGCCAGCAGCTTAACCCCCTTTAACTATGGCTACACCTTC CASSLTPFNYGYTF . TRBJ1-2 once TRBV5-1
TGTGCCAGCGCTAAAGGCGGGGGCCCCCTCTCCTACGAGCAGTACTTC CASAKGGGPLSYEQYF . TRBJ2-7 . TRBV6-6
TGTGCCAGCAGCCCTGGGGTGTTGGGGCAAGAGACCCAGTACTTC CASSPGVLGQETQYF . TRBJ2-5 . TRBV5-5
TGTGCCAGCACCAAACCCCCCCGACTAGCGGGGTTCACAGATACGCAGTATTTT CASTKPPRLAGFTDTQYF TRBD2 TRBJ2-3 . TRBV28
TGTGCCAGCAGCTTATCCCCCAATGAAAAACTGTTTTTT CASSLSPNEKLFF . TRBJ1-4 few TRBV7-3
TGTGCCAGCAGCTTGCTCGGCTCCTACGAGCAGTACTTC CASSLLGSYEQYF . TRBJ2-7 . TRBV11-3
TGTGCCAGCAAAGGTTACTCTGGAAACACCATATATTTT CASKGYSGNTIYF . TRBJ1-3 once TRBV7-6
TGTGCCAGTAGTGACAGAATGAACACTGAAGCTTTCTTT CASSDRMNTEAFF . TRBJ1-1 . TRBV19
TGTGCCAGCAGCTTAAGGGGGTTGGTTGCTTTCTTT CASSLRGLVAFF . TRBJ1-1 . TRBV7-2
TGCGCCAGCAGCCTCTCGGGACTAGCGGACCACAATGAGCAGTTCTTC CASSLSGLADHNEQFF TRBD2 TRBJ2-1 . TRBV5-1